This T cell receptor (beta chain) was sequenced in a study of blood T cell repertoires in COVID-19 (dated by TCRdb to the early 2020s). Concerning the study at large: Collaborator samples came from the United States, Italy and Spain and covered acute and convalescent phases of COVID-19. Sample metadata almost always included a de-identified subject ID, COVID-19 status, age in years and sex. A freely available public database, intended as a resource for researchers studying the immune response to SARS-CoV-2, is where the repertoires were released. Where HLA class I and class II types were available, the types were taken from metadata supplied by the sample provider, not from assay-based typing. Samples were obtained from the ongoing ImmuneRACE study (first 160 participants) and from about 1,300 subjects provided by 6 global collaborators. The material from the prospective study consisted of cDNA or gDNA derived from T cells, B-cell-depleted T cells, or PBMCs. Deeply sampled blood TCRbeta repertoires from subjects exposed to, actively infected with, or recovered from COVID-19 were included in the dataset.

There are 15 amino acids in the CDR3, from cysteine to phenylalanine inclusive. The kept DNA is CDR3 alone, 45 bases in frame from the first base. V has 4 bases trimmed and J has 4 bases trimmed; junction bases matching no gene number 9. The germline V gene (reference sequence) yields SGHNT for CDR1 and YYREEE for CDR2. The collaborating institutions used their own protocols to collect whole blood in K2EDTA tubes. For TCRbeta analysis, collaborator samples were shipped as frozen whole blood, as isolated PBMCs, or as DNA extracted from either sample type. General conclusions and limits of the study: Clinical and demographic metadata were provided uncurated, with the amount varying by source and participant.

Note on this clone: Its antigen has not been determined. The sample holds no much larger clone one base away, and base qualities are not on file.

The immunoSEQ Assay, a bias-controlled multiplex PCR, was used to amplify TCRbeta CDR3 regions from genomic DNA. Concerning the study's data processing: The number of nucleated cells in each sample was estimated by amplification of reference gene primers within the assay. To quantify the absolute abundance of each unique TCRbeta CDR3 rearrangement, sequence reads were collapsed and filtered. For each sample, productive Simpson clonality was calculated by taking the square root of Simpson's diversity index across productive rearrangements. Here the immuneACCESS table is served through TCRdb, limited to in-frame sequences with V and J called. Missing clones are a known gap in these copies; in checked studies unresolved V genes cover under half, and the rest lacks a known reason. V, J and clone size reflect that table, while D and trimming were determined from the DNA. The sample table lists 150,000 to 200,000 clones, about 75% of them with a count of one. 8.5% to 10% of the sample rests with the top ten.

Sequencing was carried out using peripheral blood. This clonotype originated in a woman in her fifties or sixties with active or convalescent COVID-19. The receptor chain draws on TRBV5-4 and TRBJ1-2, and 8 junction bases match TRBD1. This receptor carries the CDR3 CASSPQDRASYGYTF. In nucleotide form, the sequence is TGTGCCAGCAGCCCCCAGGACAGGGCCTCCTATGGCTACACCTTC. When the CDR3 is completed using the reference TRBV5-4 and TRBJ1-2 genes on either side, the full variable domain is ETGVTQSPTHLIKTRGQQVTLRCSSQSGHNTVSWYQQALGQGPQFIFQYYREEENGRGNFPPRFSGLQFPNYSSELNVNALELDDSALYLCASSPQDRASYGYTFGSGTRLTVV.